This TCR beta chain was identified in a study of blood T cell repertoires in COVID-19. Study-level information: Sites in the United States, Italy and Spain provided acute and convalescent COVID-19 samples. PBMCs, B-cell-depleted T cells, or T cells provided the cDNA or gDNA that made up the material.

Libraries were prepared by immunoSEQ multiplex PCR; TCRdb keeps only in-frame clonotypes and omits some of them. The profile shows about 55,000 clones, over 80% of them singletons. V lost 6 bases to trimming and J lost 8 bases, with 19 bases between them. This CDR3 comprises 15 residues. The germline V gene has CDR1 SGHAT and CDR2 FQNNGV. The specimen sequenced was peripheral blood. This sequence originates from a woman aged 55-70 years with acute or convalescent COVID-19. The chain carries TRBV11-2 and TRBJ1-4; possible D gene TRBD1, 6 bases. CDR3 coding DNA: TGTGCCAGCAGAAAACTTAGGGGGTTGAACGAAAAACTGTTTTTT. Translated, it gives CASRKLRGLNEKLFF.